The next 22 T cell receptor beta chains were all read from a single sample in a study of CD8 T cells in acute hepatitis C reinfection. The time point denotes: naive CD8 control sorted from an acute-time-point sample. TCRdb's table, derived via immunoSEQ multiplex PCR, lists solely in-frame clones and lacks some. This table has approximately 39,000 clones, about 83% appearing once. The sequencing sample was made of naive CD8+ T cells from PBMCs. The receptors come from a man aged 25-45 years with chronic hepatitis C.

This chain joins TRBV5-1 and TRBJ2-3; D uncertain. The CDR3 has 12 residues. Trimming pared 0 bases from V and 5 bases from J, leaving 4 bases between. From germline, CDR1 is SGHRS and CDR2 YFSETQ. CDR3 sequence: CASSLVGDTQYF. The CDR3 bases are TGCGCCAGCAGCTTGGTCGGAGATACGCAGTATTTT.

The chain uses TRBV5-1 and TRBJ2-7; D may correspond to TRBD1 or TRBD2 (6 bases each). Germline V lookup: CDR1 SGHRS, CDR2 YFSETQ. The CDR3 totals 13 residues. Trimming left V 5 bases short and J 3 bases short, with 12 bases between. The CDR3 is CASRAQGLYEQYF. Here the CDR3 DNA reads TGCGCCAGCAGGGCACAGGGACTCTACGAGCAGTACTTC.

This clone was picked up a small number of times. The V call is TRBV19, the J call TRBJ2-2, with 10 bases lining up with TRBD1. The V gene end was trimmed by 5 bases and the J gene end by 6 bases; junction bases not matched to a gene: 3. In germline, CDR1 is LNHDA, CDR2 SQIVND (reference sequence). The CDR3 sequence is 14 residues long. In nucleotides, the CDR3 is TGTGCCAGTAGTTTCGGGACAGGGGCCGGGGAGCTGTTTTTT. It specifies CASSFGTGAGELFF.

The rearrangement joins TRBV18 to TRBJ2-7; 13 positions match TRBD2. The J segment lost 6 bases and the V segment lost 6 bases, leaving 8 bases of the junction unmatched. The CDR3 is made up of 15 amino acids. Germline CDR1 is KGHSH and CDR2 is LQKENI. As DNA, the CDR3 is TGTGCCAGCTCGGCCACTAGCGGGAGGGTCCTCGAGCAGTACTTC. Its translation is CASSATSGRVLEQYF.

The rearrangement links TRBV7-9 to TRBJ2-1; D tentatively reads TRBD1 or TRBD2 (5 bases each). This CDR3 has 16 residues. Germline-derived CDR1 and CDR2 are SEHNR and FQNEAQ (reference sequence). V was cut by 4 bases and J by 6 bases, with 19 bases left in between. The CDR3, as DNA: TGTGCCAGCAGCTCGACCCGAGCCGGGGCTGGCAATGAGCAGTTCTTC. Protein product: CASSSTRAGAGNEQFF.

This chain connects TRBV27 to TRBJ2-2; 10 bases are a match to TRBD2. Germline values: CDR1 MNHEY, CDR2 SMNVEV (reference sequence). CDR3 length: 16 amino acids. V lost 6 bases, J lost 7 bases, and 11 bases stayed unmatched. Here the CDR3 DNA reads TGTGCCAGCAGCTCCCTCTTAGCGGGGGGTGACGGGGAGCTGTTTTTT. This sequence encodes CASSSLLAGGDGELFF.

This clone showed up just a few times. The chain combines TRBV10-1 with TRBJ1-2, with 8 bases identical to TRBD1. The germline gives CDR1 WNHNN, CDR2 SYGVQD (reference sequence). V lost 5 bases, J lost 7 bases, and 6 bases stayed unmatched. CDR3 length equals 13 residues. CDR3 protein: CASSPSTGAGYTF. In nucleotides, the CDR3 is TGCGCCAGCAGTCCTTCGACAGGGGCTGGCTACACCTTC.

The chain combines TRBV27 with TRBJ1-1, with D perhaps matching TRBD1 (5 bases). Trimming took off 3 bases at V and 1 base at J, with 12 bases between the two ends. The germline V gene has CDR1 MNHEY and CDR2 SMNVEV (reference sequence). The CDR3 has 15 amino acids. The CDR3 protein is CASSFLRGGNTEAFF. In nucleotides, the CDR3 is TGTGCCAGCAGTTTTTTAAGGGGCGGGAACACTGAAGCTTTCTTT.

The chain uses TRBV5-1 and TRBJ2-7; D might be TRBD1 (6 bases). Germline CDR1 and CDR2: SGHRS and YFSETQ. The V end was cut by 2 bases, the J end by 3 bases, with 9 bases between. CDR3 length: 13 amino acids. The CDR3 nucleotides are TGCGCCAGCAGCTTTCCAGGGGACTACGAGCAGTACTTC. Its protein is CASSFPGDYEQYF.

The CDR3 loop reads CASSRESYEQYF. DNA of the CDR3: TGTGCCAGCAGCCGAGAATCCTACGAGCAGTACTTC. The chain has TRBV5-6 and TRBJ2-7, with D hard to call. CDR1 is SGHDT and CDR2 is YYEEEE in the germline V gene. The V end was cut by 4 bases, the J end by 1 base, with 6 bases between. The CDR3 sequence is 12 residues long.

The rearrangement links TRBV4-1 to TRBJ2-1; 14 bases map to TRBD2. The CDR3 consists of 17 residues. With 3 bases clipped from V and 5 bases from J, the junction kept 6 bases outside the gene matches. Germline CDR1 and CDR2: MGHRA and YSYEKL. This chain's CDR3 is CASSHLTSGRVDNEQFF. The CDR3 DNA reads as TGCGCCAGCAGCCACCTGACTAGCGGGAGGGTGGACAATGAGCAGTTCTTC.

V usage is TRBV5-4 and J usage is TRBJ2-7, with a tentative D call TRBD1 (6 bases). Trimming pared 2 bases from V and 6 bases from J, leaving 9 bases between. The CDR3 loop spans 12 amino acids. Germline assignment: CDR1 SGHNT and CDR2 YYREEE (reference sequence). The CDR3: CASSLGGGEQYF. The CDR3 DNA sequence: TGTGCCAGCAGCTTAGGGGGTGGCGAGCAGTACTTC. The whole variable domain, remainder taken from reference TRBV5-4 and TRBJ2-7, is ETGVTQSPTHLIKTRGQQVTLRCSSQSGHNTVSWYQQALGQGPQFIFQYYREEENGRGNFPPRFSGLQFPNYSSELNVNALELDDSALYLCASSLGGGEQYFGPGTRLTVT.

V is TRBV30 and J is TRBJ2-1, with a tentative D call TRBD2 (5 bases). CDR1 is GTSNPN and CDR2 is SVGIG in the germline V gene (reference sequence). The CDR3 is made up of 13 amino acids. Trimming cost V 3 bases and J 4 bases, with 10 bases left between them. The CDR3 coding sequence is TGTGCCTGGAGGATGACGGGGTACAATGAGCAGTTCTTC. Protein product: CAWRMTGYNEQFF.

This rearrangement joins TRBV9 to TRBJ2-1; 9 positions agree with TRBD2. The CDR3 contains 12 residues. V lost 4 bases, J lost 11 bases, and 4 bases stayed unmatched. Germline loops: CDR1 SGDLS, CDR2 YYNGEE. DNA of the CDR3: TGTGCCAGCAGCCTTCTAGCGGGGAAGCAGTTCTTC. Protein product: CASSLLAGKQFF.

This clone was picked up a small number of times. V is TRBV5-1 and J is TRBJ1-2, with D possibly TRBD1 on 5 matching bases. The V end was cut by 0 bases, the J end by 6 bases, with 9 bases between. Germline CDR1 SGHRS, CDR2 YFSETQ. This CDR3 is built from 13 residues. The CDR3, as DNA: TGCGCCAGCAGCTTGGGGGGGTACGATGGCTACACCTTC. It specifies CASSLGGYDGYTF.

This sequence joins TRBV27 and TRBJ1-6, with 10 bases fitting TRBD1. This CDR3 region has 16 residues. CDR1 is MNHEY, CDR2 SMNVEV, per germline (reference sequence). Trimming removed 4 bases from V and 8 bases from J; junction bases left unmatched: 8. This chain's CDR3 is CASSSFDRGHDSPLHF. In DNA form, the CDR3 reads TGTGCCAGCAGTTCCTTTGACAGGGGGCACGATTCACCCCTCCACTTT.

This clone was detected only a few times. The chain employs TRBV7-8 and TRBJ1-5, with D hard to call. The CDR3 totals 13 residues. The V end was cut by 1 base, the J end by 5 bases, with 6 bases between. Per the germline V gene, CDR1 is SGHVS and CDR2 is FQNEAQ. The CDR3 here is CASSLEMDQPQHF. The CDR3 nucleotides read TGTGCCAGCAGCTTAGAAATGGATCAGCCCCAGCATTTT.

This clone was observed once. The rearrangement joins TRBV19 to TRBJ1-4; D is uncertain. The CDR3 runs 16 residues. Looked up from germline, CDR1 is LNHDA and CDR2 is SQIVND (reference sequence). Trimming took off 8 bases at V and 4 bases at J, with 20 bases between the two ends. The CDR3 reads CASYSPSTSYNEKLFF. CDR3 DNA sequence: TGTGCCAGTTACTCGCCTTCTACGTCCTATAATGAAAAACTGTTTTTT.

This sequence joins TRBV5-1 and TRBJ1-2, with D maybe TRBD1 (5 bases). The V and J ends lost 0 bases and 3 bases respectively, with 9 bases between them. Germline V lookup: CDR1 SGHRS, CDR2 YFSETQ. The CDR3 contains 14 residues. CDR3: CASSLDPGDYGYTF. CDR3 DNA: TGCGCCAGCAGCTTGGATCCGGGGGACTATGGCTACACCTTC. The full variable domain, rest sourced from reference TRBV5-1 and TRBJ1-2, is KAGVTQTPRYLIKTRGQQVTLSCSPISGHRSVSWYQQTPGQGLQFLFEYFSETQRNKGNFPGRFSGRQFSNSRSEMNVSTLELGDSALYLCASSLDPGDYGYTFGSGTRLTVV.

V and J are TRBV7-3 and TRBJ2-3; 9 nucleotides align to TRBD1. In germline, CDR1 is SGHTA, CDR2 FQGTGA. Trimming took 4 bases from V and 4 from J; bases not matched to a gene: 3. The CDR3 runs to 14 residues. CDR3 sequence reads: CASSSGQGSDTQYF. The CDR3 region has the DNA TGTGCCAGCAGCTCGGGACAGGGCTCAGATACGCAGTATTTT.

The chain employs TRBV5-4 and TRBJ2-5, with TRBD2 matching over 9 bases. Germline CDR1 is SGHNT and CDR2 is YYREEE (reference sequence). V lost 4 bases and J lost 5; bases outside the gene matches: 3. The CDR3 length is 13 residues. The CDR3 nucleotides read TGTGCCAGCAGCCCGGGACTAGCTGAGACCCAGTACTTC. Protein sequence: CASSPGLAETQYF.

The chain carries TRBV27 and TRBJ2-5, with unresolved D. Between the trimmed V and J ends, which lost 3 bases and 4 bases, there was a span of 9 bases. The CDR3 runs to 13 residues. Germline V lookup: CDR1 MNHEY, CDR2 SMNVEV (reference sequence). The CDR3 DNA sequence: TGTGCCAGCAGTTTCGATGATGGAGAGACCCAGTACTTC. Its protein is CASSFDDGETQYF.